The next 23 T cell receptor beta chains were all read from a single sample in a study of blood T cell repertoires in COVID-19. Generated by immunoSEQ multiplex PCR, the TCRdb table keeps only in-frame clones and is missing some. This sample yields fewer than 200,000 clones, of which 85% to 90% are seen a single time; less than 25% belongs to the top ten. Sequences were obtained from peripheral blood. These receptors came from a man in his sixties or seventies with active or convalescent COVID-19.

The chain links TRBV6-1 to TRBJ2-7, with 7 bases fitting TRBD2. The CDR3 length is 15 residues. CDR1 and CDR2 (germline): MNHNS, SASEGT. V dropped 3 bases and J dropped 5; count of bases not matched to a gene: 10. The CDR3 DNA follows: TGTGCCAGCAGTGACCTCACTAGCGTCCGGAACGAGCAGTACTTC. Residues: CASSDLTSVRNEQYF.

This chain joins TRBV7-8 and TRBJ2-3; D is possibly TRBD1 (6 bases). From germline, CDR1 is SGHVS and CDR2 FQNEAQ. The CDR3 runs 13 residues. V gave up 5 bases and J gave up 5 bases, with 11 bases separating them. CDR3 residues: CASSTRGGDTQYF. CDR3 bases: TGTGCCAGCAGCACCAGGGGTGGAGATACGCAGTATTTT.

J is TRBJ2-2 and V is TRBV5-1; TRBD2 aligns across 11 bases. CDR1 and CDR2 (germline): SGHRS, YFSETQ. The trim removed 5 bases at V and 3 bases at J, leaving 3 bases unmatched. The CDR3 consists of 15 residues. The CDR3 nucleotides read TGCGCCAGCAGGGGGACTAGCGGCTACACCGGGGAGCTGTTTTTT. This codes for CASRGTSGYTGELFF.

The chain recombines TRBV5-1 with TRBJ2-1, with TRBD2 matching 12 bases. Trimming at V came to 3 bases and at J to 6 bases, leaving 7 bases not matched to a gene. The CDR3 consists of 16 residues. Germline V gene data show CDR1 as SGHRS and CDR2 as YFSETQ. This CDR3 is CASSWTGTSGFNEQFF. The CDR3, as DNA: TGCGCCAGCAGCTGGACCGGGACTAGCGGGTTCAATGAGCAGTTCTTC.

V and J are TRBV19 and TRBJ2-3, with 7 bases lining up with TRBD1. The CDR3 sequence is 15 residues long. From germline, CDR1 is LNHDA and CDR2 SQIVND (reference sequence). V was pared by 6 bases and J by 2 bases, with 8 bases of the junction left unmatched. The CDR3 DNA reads TGTGCCAGTAGCATACTGGGACAGATCACAGATACGCAGTATTTT. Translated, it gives CASSILGQITDTQYF.

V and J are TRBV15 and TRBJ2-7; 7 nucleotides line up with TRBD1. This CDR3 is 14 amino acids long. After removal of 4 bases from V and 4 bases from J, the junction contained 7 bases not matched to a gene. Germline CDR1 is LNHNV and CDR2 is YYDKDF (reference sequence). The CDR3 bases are TGTGCCACCAGCACCGAGAGGGGGCCGTACGAGCAGTACTTC. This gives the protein CATSTERGPYEQYF.

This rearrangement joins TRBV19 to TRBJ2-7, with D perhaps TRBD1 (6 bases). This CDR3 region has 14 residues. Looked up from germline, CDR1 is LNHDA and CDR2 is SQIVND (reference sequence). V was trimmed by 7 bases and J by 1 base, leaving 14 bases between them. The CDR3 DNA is TGTGCCAGTAAGAGGGCAGGGGATTCCTACGAGCAGTACTTC. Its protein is CASKRAGDSYEQYF.

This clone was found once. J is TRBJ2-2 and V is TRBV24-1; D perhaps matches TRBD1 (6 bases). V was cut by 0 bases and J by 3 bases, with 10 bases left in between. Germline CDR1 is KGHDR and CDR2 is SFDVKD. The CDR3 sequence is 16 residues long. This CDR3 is CATSDLAGDHTGELFF. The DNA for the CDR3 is TGTGCCACCAGTGATTTGGCAGGGGATCACACCGGGGAGCTGTTTTTT.

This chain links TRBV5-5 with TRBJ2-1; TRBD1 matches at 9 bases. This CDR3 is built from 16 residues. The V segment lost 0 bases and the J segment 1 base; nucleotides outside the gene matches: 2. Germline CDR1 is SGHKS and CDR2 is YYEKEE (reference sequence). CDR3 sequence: CASSLAGTGSYNEQFF. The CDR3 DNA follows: TGTGCCAGCAGCTTGGCGGGGACAGGGTCCTACAATGAGCAGTTCTTC.

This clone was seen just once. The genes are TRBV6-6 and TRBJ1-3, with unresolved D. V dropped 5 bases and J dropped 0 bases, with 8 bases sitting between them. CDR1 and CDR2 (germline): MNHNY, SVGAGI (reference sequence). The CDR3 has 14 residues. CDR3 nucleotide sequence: TGTGCCAGCAGTCGGGCCATCTCTGGAAACACCATATATTTT. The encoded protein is CASSRAISGNTIYF.

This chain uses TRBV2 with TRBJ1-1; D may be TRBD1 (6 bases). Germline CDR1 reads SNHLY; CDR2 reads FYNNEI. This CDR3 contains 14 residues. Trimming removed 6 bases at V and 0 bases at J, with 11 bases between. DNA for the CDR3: TGTGCCAGCAGAGCCGGACAGCTGAACACTGAAGCTTTCTTT. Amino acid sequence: CASRAGQLNTEAFF.

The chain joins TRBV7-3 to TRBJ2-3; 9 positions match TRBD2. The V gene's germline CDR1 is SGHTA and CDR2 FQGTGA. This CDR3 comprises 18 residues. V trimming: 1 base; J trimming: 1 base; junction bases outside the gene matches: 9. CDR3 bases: TGTGCCAGCAGCTTAAGAAGTCGAGCGGGAGGCCGCACAGATACGCAGTATTTT. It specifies CASSLRSRAGGRTDTQYF.

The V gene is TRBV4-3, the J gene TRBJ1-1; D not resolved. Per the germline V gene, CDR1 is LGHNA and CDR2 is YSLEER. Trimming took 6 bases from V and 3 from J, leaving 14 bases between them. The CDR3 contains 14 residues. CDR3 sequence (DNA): TGCGCCAGCAGGCGGGATCTGAGGGACACTGAAGCTTTCTTT. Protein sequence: CASRRDLRDTEAFF.

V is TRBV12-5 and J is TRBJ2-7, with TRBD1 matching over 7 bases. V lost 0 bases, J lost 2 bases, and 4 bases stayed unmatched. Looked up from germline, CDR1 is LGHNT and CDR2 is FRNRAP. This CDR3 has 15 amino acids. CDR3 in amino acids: CASGLVRQGPYEQYF. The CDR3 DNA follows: TGTGCTAGTGGTTTGGTACGACAGGGACCCTACGAGCAGTACTTC. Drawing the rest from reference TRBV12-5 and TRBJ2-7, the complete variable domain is DARVTQTPRHKVTEMGQEVTMRCQPILGHNTVFWYRQTMMQGLELLAYFRNRAPLDDSGMPKDRFSAEMPDATLATLKIQPSEPRDSAVYFCASGLVRQGPYEQYFGPGTRLTVT.

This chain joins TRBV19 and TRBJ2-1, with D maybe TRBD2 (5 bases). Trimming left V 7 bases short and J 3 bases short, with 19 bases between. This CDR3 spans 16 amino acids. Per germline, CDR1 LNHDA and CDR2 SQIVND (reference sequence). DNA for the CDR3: TGTGCCAGTATCCCGAGTGGCCTCCGGGACTACAATGAGCAGTTCTTC. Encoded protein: CASIPSGLRDYNEQFF.

The CDR3 DNA reads as TGTGCCAGCAGTGACCCCCTGGGGACAGGGGTCGGAGATACGCAGTATTTT. Protein product: CASSDPLGTGVGDTQYF. V and J are TRBV28 and TRBJ2-3, with TRBD1 matching 10 bases. CDR3 size: 17 residues. The V gene end was trimmed by 5 bases and the J gene end by 5 bases; junction bases not matched to a gene: 13. Germline CDR1 reads MDHEN; CDR2 reads SYDVKM. The full variable domain, completed using reference TRBV28 and TRBJ2-3, is DVKVTQSSRYLVKRTGEKVFLECVQDMDHENMFWYRQDPGLGLRLIYFSYDVKMKEKGDIPEGYSVSREKKERFSLILESASTNQTSMYLCASSDPLGTGVGDTQYFGPGTRLTVL.

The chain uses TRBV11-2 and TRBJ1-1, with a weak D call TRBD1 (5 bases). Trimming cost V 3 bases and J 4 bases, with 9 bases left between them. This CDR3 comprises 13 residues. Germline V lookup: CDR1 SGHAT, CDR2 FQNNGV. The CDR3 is CASSFYGATEAFF. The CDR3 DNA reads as TGTGCCAGCAGCTTTTATGGGGCCACTGAAGCTTTCTTT.

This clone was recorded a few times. The CDR3 bases are TGCGCCAGCAGCCAAGATCCTGGGTCCGGGGAGACCCAGTACTTC. It yields the protein CASSQDPGSGETQYF. The V gene is TRBV4-1, the J gene TRBJ2-5; D not resolved. Germline V lookup: CDR1 MGHRA, CDR2 YSYEKL. The CDR3 spans 15 residues. The V end lost 0 bases, the J end lost 5 bases, and 13 bases lay between the germline ends.

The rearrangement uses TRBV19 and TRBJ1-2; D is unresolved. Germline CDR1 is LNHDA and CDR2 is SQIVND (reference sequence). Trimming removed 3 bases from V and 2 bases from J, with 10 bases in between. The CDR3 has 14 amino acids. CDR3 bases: TGTGCCAGTAGTATTTCTAACGGGAACTATGGCTACACCTTC. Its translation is CASSISNGNYGYTF.

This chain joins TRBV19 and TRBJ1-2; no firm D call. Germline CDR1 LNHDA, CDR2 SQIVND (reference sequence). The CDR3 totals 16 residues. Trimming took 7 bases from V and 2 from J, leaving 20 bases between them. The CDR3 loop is CASMSQSVRPNYGYTF. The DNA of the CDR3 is TGTGCCAGTATGAGTCAGTCCGTCAGGCCGAACTATGGCTACACCTTC.

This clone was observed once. CDR3 sequence: CASSLGYSSYNEQFF. The CDR3 DNA is TGTGCCAGCAGCTTGGGGTATAGCTCCTACAATGAGCAGTTCTTC. The genes are TRBV5-8 and TRBJ2-1, with unresolved D. Germline loops: CDR1 SGHTS, CDR2 YDEGEE. The V end was cut by 0 bases, the J end by 0 bases, with 7 bases between. CDR3 length equals 15 residues.

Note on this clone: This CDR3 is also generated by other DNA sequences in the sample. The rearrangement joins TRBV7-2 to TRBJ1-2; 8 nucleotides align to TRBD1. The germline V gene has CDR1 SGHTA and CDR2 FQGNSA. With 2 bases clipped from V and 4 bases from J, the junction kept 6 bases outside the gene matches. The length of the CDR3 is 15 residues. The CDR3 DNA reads TGTGCCAGCAGCTTAAGCCGGACAGGGACCTATGGCTACACCTTC. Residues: CASSLSRTGTYGYTF.

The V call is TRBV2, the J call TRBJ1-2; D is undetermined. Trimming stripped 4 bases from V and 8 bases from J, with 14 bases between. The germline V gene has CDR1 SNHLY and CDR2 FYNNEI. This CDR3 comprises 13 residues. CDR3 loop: CASSGLDSFGYTF. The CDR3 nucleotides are TGTGCCAGCAGTGGTTTGGACTCGTTCGGCTACACCTTC.